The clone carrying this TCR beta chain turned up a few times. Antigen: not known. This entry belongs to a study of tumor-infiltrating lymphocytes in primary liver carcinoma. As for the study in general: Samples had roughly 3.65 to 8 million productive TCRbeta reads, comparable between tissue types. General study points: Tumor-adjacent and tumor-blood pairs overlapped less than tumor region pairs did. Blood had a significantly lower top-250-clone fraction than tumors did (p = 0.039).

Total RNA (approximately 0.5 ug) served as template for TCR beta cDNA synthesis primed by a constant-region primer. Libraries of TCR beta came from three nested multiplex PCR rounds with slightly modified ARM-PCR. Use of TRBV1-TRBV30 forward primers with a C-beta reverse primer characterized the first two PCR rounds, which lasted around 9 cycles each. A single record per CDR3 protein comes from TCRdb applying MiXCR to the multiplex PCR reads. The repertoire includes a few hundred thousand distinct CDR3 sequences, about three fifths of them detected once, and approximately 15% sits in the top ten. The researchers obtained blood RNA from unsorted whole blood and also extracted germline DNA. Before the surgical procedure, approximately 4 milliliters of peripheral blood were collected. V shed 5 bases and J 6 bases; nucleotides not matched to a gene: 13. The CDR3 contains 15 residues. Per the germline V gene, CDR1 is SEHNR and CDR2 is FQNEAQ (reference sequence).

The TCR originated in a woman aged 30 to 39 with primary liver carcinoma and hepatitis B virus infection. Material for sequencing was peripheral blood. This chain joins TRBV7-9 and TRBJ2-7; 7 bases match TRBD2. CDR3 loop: CASSPPAGEKSEQYF. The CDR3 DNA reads TGTGCCAGCAGCCCTCCGGCGGGAGAGAAGAGCGAGCAGTACTTC.